The entry below describes one T cell receptor (beta chain). This clonotype is described as medium-sized (0.01 to 0.1%). Its antigen is currently not known. Base qualities are not recorded, but no much larger clone differs from it by a single base. The instrument given in TCRdb is Illumina MiSeq. Multiplex PCR with BIOMED2 TRB-A/B primer pools was used to amplify the TRB rearrangements. Two consecutive PCRs added Illumina-compatible adapters and 7-nucleotide sample barcodes to the amplicons. Phusion HS II polymerase was used for all library PCRs. The amplicons were purified from gel with the NucleoSpin Gel and PCR Clean-up kit, measured on Qubit, and combined at approximately 4 nM. The quality of the amplicon pool was checked on an Agilent 2100 Bioanalyzer prior to Illumina next-generation sequencing. In the paper's pipeline: TRB rearrangements were annotated with MiXCR 3.0.8 using the default MiXCR reference library. Non-productive reads and sequences with fewer than 2 reads were excluded, and each unique CDR3 nucleotide sequence counted as one clone. Clonality, diversity, richness and V-J gene usage were calculated in R 3.5.1. GLIPH2 was used for TCR clustering by CDR3 similarity, and generation probabilities were calculated by OLGA. GLIPH2 clusters were kept only when the clusters contained at least four unique TCR clonotypes present in at least three individuals. TCRdb reworked the public reads: Q25 trimming with fastp, MiXCR clone assembly, productive beta chains retained. Every CDR3 protein is listed once, alongside the most common genes and DNA of its rows. The V and J calls reflect TCRdb's pipeline rather than the authors' work. For this sample there are roughly 7,400 distinct CDR3 sequences; under 30% appear just once. The ten largest make up 11% of the sample.

The sample belongs to a study of T and B cells in COVID-19 patients (TCRdb year 2020). Some background on the complete study: Using TRB and IGH repertoire sequencing of peripheral blood, the study characterized adaptive immunity in COVID-19 patients who had active infection or had recovered. A recovered cohort included about 18 patients who provided 20 samples, and most of these patients had mild to moderate COVID-19 treated on an outpatient basis. Patients in the recovered cohort had a median age of around 30 years, compared with 55 to 85 years for patients in the active-infection cohort. Critical illness requiring mechanical ventilation or ECMO was present in about 65% of the 20 patients in the active-infection cohort. Of the approximately 20 patients in the active-infection cohort, about 17 had comorbidities associated with unfavorable COVID-19 outcome. Over 7.5 million TCR sequences were analysed from a TCR and BCR sequence repository that comprised 35 or so patients and roughly 74 time points. A couple of patients were included in both the recovered and active cohorts because samples were available from active disease and after recovery. For the repertoire analyses, the comparison was an age-matched reference group of about 36 healthy donors who were negative for COVID-19 antibodies. Up to about 10 follow-up blood samples were collected per patient, with some samples spanning different disease stages in the same individual. What the work shows at the level of the full study, not this receptor alone: Strongly skewed TRBV/TRBJ gene usage was reported in patients with COVID-19. Specific T cell subsets (CD4+/Treg/CD8+) and sorted SARS-CoV-2-responsive or tetramer+ T cells had not yet been sequenced, with those experiments still ongoing. The cohort was considered too small for HLA contributions to COVID-19 susceptibility or severity to be assessed. The reported TCR clusters were stated to require prospective validation before clinical use. Few blood samples were available from mildly ill patients while symptoms were present, and early samples from severe cases were likewise scarce. A total of 2,000 to 2,500 exclusive TCR clusters, including about 32 low-pGen clusters, were found in the recovered cohort. TRB repertoires were highly clonal in active COVID-19, whereas diversity and richness at recovery rose above healthy donor levels.

The CDR3 spans 16 residues, from the cysteine through the phenylalanine. Only the CDR3 portion is preserved as DNA: 48 bases, with reading frame beginning at the first base. From a lookup of the germline V gene (reference sequence), CDR1 and CDR2 are LNHNV and YYDKDF. The germline V and J ends show losses of 0 bases and 0 bases respectively, and no gene match explains 2 bases of the junction. Genomic DNA extracted from blood, in amounts of about 240-550 ng, served as the starting material for amplifying TRB repertoires. Sequenced: blood. This chain is built from TRBV15 and TRBJ2-7; 10 central bases correspond to TRBD2. The TCR comes from a human donor with active COVID-19. In nucleotide form, the sequence is TGTGCCACCAGCAGAGACGGACTAGCGGTCTCCTACGAGCAGTACTTC. Translated, it gives CATSRDGLAVSYEQYF.